The clone carrying this T cell receptor (beta chain) has a count of ten or more. Its matching antigen is unknown. CDR3 length equals 14 residues. CDR1 SNHLY and CDR2 FYNNEI come from the germline V gene. The trim removed 8 bases at V and 2 bases at J, leaving 7 bases unmatched. TCRdb re-analyzed the PCR reads through MiXCR. The sample shows roughly 65,000 clones, 13% to 15% of them seen only once. The sample originates from a study of metastatic and nonmetastatic thyroid tumors. Overall study: The comparison covered peripheral blood and tumor or nodule tissue in malignant and benign thyroid patients.

Study findings and constraints: Versus benign nodules, malignant thyroid tumors reportedly had significantly higher TCR beta diversity, in blood and tumor.

Treatment of any kind had been given to no patient before thyroid surgery. V gene TRBV2 combines with J gene TRBJ2-7, with 9 bases aligning to TRBD2. The receptor was derived from a male donor with papillary thyroid cancer or a benign thyroid nodule (not recorded which). Some clones in this sample may be carry-over from other donors' samples. The sequencing sample was made of blood. The CDR3 nucleotides read TGTGCCAGCCCGGCCCAGCGGGAGGCCTACGAGCAGTACGTC. Its protein product is CASPAQREAYEQYV.